The table lists the clone carrying this T cell receptor beta chain with a few counts. Its matching antigen is unknown. These data are taken from a study of blood T cells in healthy people across ages. The germline gives CDR1 DFQATT, CDR2 SNEGSKA (reference sequence). CDR3 length equals 14 residues. V was clipped by 1 base and J by 2 bases; unmatched bases: 4. Approximately 9.1 milliliters was the volume of peripheral blood drawn from each donor. Primers used in a second PCR of roughly 7 to 12 cycles were a sample-barcoded 5' primer and a J-beta primer mix. MiXCR was run by TCRdb on the 5' RACE reads, yielding one entry per CDR3 protein. The table includes over 600,000 distinct CDR3 sequences, approximately 40% detected once. Regarding the study as a whole: In older individuals, TCR beta diversity per million T cells was lower, falling roughly linearly with age.

The origin of this receptor is a man older than 75 in good health. The sequenced sample was blood. This chain joins TRBV20-1 and TRBJ2-7; 8 bases match TRBD1. In DNA, the CDR3 is TGCAGTGCTAGAGCAGGGACAGGAACCTACGAGCAGTACTTC. Translated: CSARAGTGTYEQYF.